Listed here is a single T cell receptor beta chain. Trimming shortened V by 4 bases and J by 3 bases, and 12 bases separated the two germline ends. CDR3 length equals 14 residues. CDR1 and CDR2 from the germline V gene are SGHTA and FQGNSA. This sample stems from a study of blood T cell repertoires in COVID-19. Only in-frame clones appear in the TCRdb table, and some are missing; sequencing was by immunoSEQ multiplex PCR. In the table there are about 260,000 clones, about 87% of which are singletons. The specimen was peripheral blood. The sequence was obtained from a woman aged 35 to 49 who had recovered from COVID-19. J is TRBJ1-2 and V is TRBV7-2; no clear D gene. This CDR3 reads CASSYASRDYGYTF. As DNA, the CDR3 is TGTGCCAGCAGCTACGCCTCCCGGGACTATGGCTACACCTTC. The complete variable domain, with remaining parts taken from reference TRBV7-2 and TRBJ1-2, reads GAGVSQSPSNKVTEKGKDVELRCDPISGHTALYWYRQSLGQGLEFLIYFQGNSAPDKSGLPSDRFSAERTGGSVSTLTIQRTQQEDSAVYLCASSYASRDYGYTFGSGTRLTVV.